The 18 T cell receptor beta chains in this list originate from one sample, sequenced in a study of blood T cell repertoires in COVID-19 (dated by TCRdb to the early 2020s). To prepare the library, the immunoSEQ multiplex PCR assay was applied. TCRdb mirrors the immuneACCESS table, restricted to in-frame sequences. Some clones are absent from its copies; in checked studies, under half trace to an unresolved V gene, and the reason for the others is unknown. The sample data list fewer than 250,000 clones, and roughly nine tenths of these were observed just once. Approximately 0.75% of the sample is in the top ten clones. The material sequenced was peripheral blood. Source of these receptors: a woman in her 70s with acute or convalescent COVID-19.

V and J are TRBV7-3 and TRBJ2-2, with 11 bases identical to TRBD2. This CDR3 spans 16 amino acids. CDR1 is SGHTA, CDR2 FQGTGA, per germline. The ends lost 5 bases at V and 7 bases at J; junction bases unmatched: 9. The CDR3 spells CASSPPTSGIGGELFF. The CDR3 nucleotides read TGTGCCAGCAGCCCACCGACTAGCGGGATTGGCGGGGAGCTGTTTTTT.

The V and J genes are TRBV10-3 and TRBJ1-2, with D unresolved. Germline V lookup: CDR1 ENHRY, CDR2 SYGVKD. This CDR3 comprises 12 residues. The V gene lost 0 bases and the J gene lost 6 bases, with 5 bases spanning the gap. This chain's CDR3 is CAISESRNGYTF. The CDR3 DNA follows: TGTGCCATCAGTGAGTCGCGGAATGGCTACACCTTC.

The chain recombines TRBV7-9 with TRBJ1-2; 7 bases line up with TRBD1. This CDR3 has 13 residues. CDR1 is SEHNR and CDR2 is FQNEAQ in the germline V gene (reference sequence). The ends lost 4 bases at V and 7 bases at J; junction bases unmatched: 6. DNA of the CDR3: TGTGCCAGCAGCTCACAGGGGTATCGTGGCTACACCTTC. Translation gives CASSSQGYRGYTF.

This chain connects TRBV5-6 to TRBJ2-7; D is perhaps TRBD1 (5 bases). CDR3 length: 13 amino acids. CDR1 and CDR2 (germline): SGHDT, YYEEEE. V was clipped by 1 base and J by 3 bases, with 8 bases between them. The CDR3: CASSLPGNYEQYF. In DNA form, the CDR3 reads TGTGCCAGCAGCTTGCCAGGGAACTACGAGCAGTACTTC.

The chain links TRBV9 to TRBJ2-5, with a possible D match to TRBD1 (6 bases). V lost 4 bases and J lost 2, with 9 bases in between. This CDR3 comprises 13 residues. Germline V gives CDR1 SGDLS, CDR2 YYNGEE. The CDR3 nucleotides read TGTGCCAGCAGCTGGACAGTTCAAGAGACCCAGTACTTC. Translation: CASSWTVQETQYF.

In DNA form, the CDR3 reads TGTGCCAGCACCAACCGGGGACAGAACTATGGCTACACCTTC. Translation gives CASTNRGQNYGYTF. V gene TRBV7-9 combines with J gene TRBJ1-2; the match to TRBD1 covers 7 bases. The ends lost 7 bases at V and 2 bases at J; junction bases unmatched: 7. The CDR3 covers 14 residues. Germline V lookup: CDR1 SEHNR, CDR2 FQNEAQ (reference sequence).

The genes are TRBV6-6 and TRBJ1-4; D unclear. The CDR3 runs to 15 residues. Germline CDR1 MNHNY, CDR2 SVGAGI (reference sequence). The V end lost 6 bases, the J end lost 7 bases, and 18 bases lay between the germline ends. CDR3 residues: CASSKPQIGVEKLFF. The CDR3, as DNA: TGTGCCAGCAGCAAACCCCAGATCGGAGTTGAAAAACTGTTTTTT.

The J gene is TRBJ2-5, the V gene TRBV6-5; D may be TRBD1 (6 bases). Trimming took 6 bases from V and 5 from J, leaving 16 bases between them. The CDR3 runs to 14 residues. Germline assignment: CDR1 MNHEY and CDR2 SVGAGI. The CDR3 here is CASSRSGGRETQYF. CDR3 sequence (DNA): TGTGCCAGCAGCCGATCTGGGGGCCGGGAGACCCAGTACTTC.

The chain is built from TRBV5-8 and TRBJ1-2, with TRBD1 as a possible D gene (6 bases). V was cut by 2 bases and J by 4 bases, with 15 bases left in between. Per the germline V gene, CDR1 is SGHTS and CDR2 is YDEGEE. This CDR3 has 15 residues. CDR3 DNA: TGTGCCAGCAGCTTAGATTGGGGGCGCGGCTATGGCTACACCTTC. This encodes CASSLDWGRGYGYTF.

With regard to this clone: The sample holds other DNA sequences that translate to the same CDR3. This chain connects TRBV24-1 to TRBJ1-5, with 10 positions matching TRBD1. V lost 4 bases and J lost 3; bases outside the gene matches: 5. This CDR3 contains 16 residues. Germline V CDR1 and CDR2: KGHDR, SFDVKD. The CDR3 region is CATSDPGTGDNQPQHF. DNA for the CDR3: TGTGCCACCAGTGACCCCGGGACAGGGGACAATCAGCCCCAGCATTTT.

The CDR3 here is CASSTSSSYNEQFF. The CDR3 nucleotides read TGTGCCAGCTCGACTTCAAGCTCCTACAATGAGCAGTTCTTC. This rearrangement joins TRBV18 to TRBJ2-1; D is unresolved. Germline CDR1 reads KGHSH; CDR2 reads LQKENI. Trimming cost V 6 bases and J 0 bases, with 9 bases left between them. The CDR3 sequence is 14 residues long.

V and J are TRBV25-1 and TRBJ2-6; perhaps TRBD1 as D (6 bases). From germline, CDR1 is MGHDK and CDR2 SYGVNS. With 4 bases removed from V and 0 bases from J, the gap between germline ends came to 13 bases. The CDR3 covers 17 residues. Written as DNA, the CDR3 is TGTGCCAGCAGTGGGTCTGGACAGTTCTCTGGGGCCAACGTCCTGACTTTC. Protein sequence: CASSGSGQFSGANVLTF.

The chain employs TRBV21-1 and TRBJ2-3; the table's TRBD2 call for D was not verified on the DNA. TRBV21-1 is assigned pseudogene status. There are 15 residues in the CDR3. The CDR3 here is CASSKGVSGSDTQYF. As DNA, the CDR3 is TGTGCCAGCAGCAAAGGCGTTAGCGGGTCAGATACGCAGTATTTT.

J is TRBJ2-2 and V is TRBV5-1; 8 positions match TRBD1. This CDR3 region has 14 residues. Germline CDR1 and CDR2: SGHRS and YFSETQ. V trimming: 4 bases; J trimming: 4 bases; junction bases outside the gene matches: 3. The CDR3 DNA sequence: TGCGCCAGCAGCGCCACAGGGGGCACCGGGGAGCTGTTTTTT. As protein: CASSATGGTGELFF.

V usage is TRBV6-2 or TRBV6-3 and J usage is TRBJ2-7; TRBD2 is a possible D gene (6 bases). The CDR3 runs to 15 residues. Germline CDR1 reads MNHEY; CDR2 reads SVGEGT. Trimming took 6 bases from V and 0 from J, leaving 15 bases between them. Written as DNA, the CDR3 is TGTGCCAGCAGCCCTCGGGGGAGCGGCTCCTACGAGCAGTACTTC. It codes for CASSPRGSGSYEQYF.

The CDR3 DNA sequence: TGCAGCGTTGGATTACTAGCAAAAGAGACCCAGTACTTC. This translates into CSVGLLAKETQYF. The chain recombines TRBV29-1 with TRBJ2-5, with D perhaps TRBD2 (6 bases). Germline V lookup: CDR1 SQVTM, CDR2 ANQGSEA. Deletions cut 4 bases from V and 3 bases from J, with 12 bases between. This CDR3 has 13 residues.

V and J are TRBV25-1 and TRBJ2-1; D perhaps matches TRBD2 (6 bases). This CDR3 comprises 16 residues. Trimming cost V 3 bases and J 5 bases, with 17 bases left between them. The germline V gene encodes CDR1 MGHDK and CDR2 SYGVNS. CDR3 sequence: CASSDRLGSRDNEQFF. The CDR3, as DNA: TGTGCCAGCAGTGACCGACTAGGATCGAGAGACAATGAGCAGTTCTTC.

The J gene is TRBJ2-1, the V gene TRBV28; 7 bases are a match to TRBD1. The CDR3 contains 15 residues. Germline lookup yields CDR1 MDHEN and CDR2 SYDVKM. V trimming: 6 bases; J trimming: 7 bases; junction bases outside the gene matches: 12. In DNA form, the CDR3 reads TGTGCCAGCAGAGGGACAGTAGGTATACCTAATGAGCAGTTCTTC. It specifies CASRGTVGIPNEQFF.